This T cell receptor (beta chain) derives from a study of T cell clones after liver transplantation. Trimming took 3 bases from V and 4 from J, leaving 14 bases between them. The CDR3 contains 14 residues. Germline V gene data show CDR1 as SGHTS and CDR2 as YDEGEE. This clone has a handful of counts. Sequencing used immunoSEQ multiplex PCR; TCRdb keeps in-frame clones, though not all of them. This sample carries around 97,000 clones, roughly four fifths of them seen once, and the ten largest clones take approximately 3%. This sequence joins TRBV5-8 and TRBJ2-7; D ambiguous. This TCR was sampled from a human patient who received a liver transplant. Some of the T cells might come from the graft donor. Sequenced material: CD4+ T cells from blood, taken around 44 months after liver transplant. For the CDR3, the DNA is TGTGCCAGCAGCTCGACGGTCAGTGATTACGAGCAGTACTTC. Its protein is CASSSTVSDYEQYF.